The clone carrying this T cell receptor beta chain showed up just a few times. This entry belongs to a study of control samples from healthy donors and cancer patients. Some clones are missing from TCRdb's copy, which holds only in-frame ones; the method was immunoSEQ multiplex PCR. This sample has tens of thousands of clones; 89% occur once, and the top ten carry approximately 7.2%. The sample comprised blood. The sequence was obtained from a man aged 50-60 years in good health.

DNA of the CDR3: TGTGCCAGCAGCCCGTTTAGGGGGCTCCTCGGGGAGCAGTTCTTC. It codes for CASSPFRGLLGEQFF. This chain connects TRBV11-2 to TRBJ2-1, with 7 bases matching TRBD1. The CDR3 contains 15 residues. Unmatched junction bases numbered 14, after V lost 5 bases and J lost 10 bases. CDR1 and CDR2 (germline): SGHAT, FQNNGV.